A single sample gave rise to the 7 T cell receptor beta chains below, sequenced in a study of cytomegalovirus exposure and HLA in healthy donors. Primers: 60 Vbeta forward and 13 Jbeta reverse. Produced via immunoSEQ multiplex PCR; TCRdb's table is partial and in-frame only. Among more than 85,000 clones listed, approximately 86% were seen once. The sample was PBMCs. The receptors were sampled from a man aged 18 to 30 in good health and CMV-seronegative.

The chain couples TRBV9 to TRBJ1-5; a possible D gene is TRBD1 (6 bases). CDR1 SGDLS and CDR2 YYNGEE come from the germline V gene. V lost 3 bases, J lost 4 bases, and 14 bases lay in between. The CDR3 has 15 residues. The CDR3 loop reads CASSDTGLFNQPQHF. DNA of the CDR3: TGTGCCAGCAGCGATACAGGGCTTTTTAATCAGCCCCAGCATTTT.

The DNA of the CDR3 is TGTGCCAGCAGTTTCTATCGGGACAGGGGCTACGAGCAGTACTTC. This gives the protein CASSFYRDRGYEQYF. This rearrangement joins TRBV28 to TRBJ2-7, with 10 bases aligning to TRBD1. The CDR3 has 15 amino acids. Germline CDR1 is MDHEN and CDR2 is SYDVKM. The ends lost 3 bases at V and 3 bases at J; junction bases unmatched: 5.

The chain combines TRBV28 with TRBJ1-1; D remains ambiguous. Trimming shortened V by 1 base and J by 1 base, and 7 bases separated the two germline ends. The CDR3 consists of 14 residues. Germline V gene lookup returns CDR1 MDHEN and CDR2 SYDVKM. The CDR3, as DNA: TGTGCCAGCAGTTTATCACCGCGGAACACTGAAGCTTTCTTT. Protein product: CASSLSPRNTEAFF.

Regarding this clone: The same CDR3 can be traced to other DNA sequences in this sample. The chain employs TRBV5-1 and TRBJ2-3; either TRBD1 or TRBD2 may fit D (5 bases each). V gave up 5 bases and J gave up 6 bases, with 19 bases separating them. CDR1 is SGHRS, CDR2 YFSETQ, per germline. The CDR3 loop spans 15 amino acids. DNA of the CDR3: TGCGCCAGCAGTTTGAGGGGTTTGGGTGCGGATACGCAGTATTTT. It yields the protein CASSLRGLGADTQYF.

This clone was seen only a few times. The chain recombines TRBV7-2 with TRBJ1-2; D may be TRBD1 (6 bases). The CDR3 is 14 residues long. Germline V lookup: CDR1 SGHTA, CDR2 FQGNSA. Trimming took 2 bases from V and 5 from J, leaving 12 bases between them. CDR3 protein: CASSLLQGSYGYTF. CDR3 in DNA: TGTGCCAGCAGCTTACTACAGGGATCTTATGGCTACACCTTC.

The gene calls are TRBV29-1 and TRBJ2-7; 7 nucleotides align to TRBD1. CDR3 length: 14 residues. V lost 7 bases, J lost 0 bases, and 9 bases stayed unmatched. Looked up from germline, CDR1 is SQVTM and CDR2 is ANQGSEA. CDR3 residues: CSAVDRVSSYEQYF. The CDR3 bases are TGCAGCGCCGTCGACAGGGTAAGCTCCTACGAGCAGTACTTC.

This clone was observed a few times. This chain uses TRBV2 with TRBJ1-5; 7 bases are shared with TRBD1. This CDR3 has 15 residues. Looked up from germline, CDR1 is SNHLY and CDR2 is FYNNEI. V was pared by 6 bases and J by 0 bases, with 5 bases of the junction left unmatched. The CDR3 sequence is CASRDGTASNQPQHF. In DNA form, the CDR3 reads TGTGCCAGCAGAGACGGGACAGCTAGCAATCAGCCCCAGCATTTT.